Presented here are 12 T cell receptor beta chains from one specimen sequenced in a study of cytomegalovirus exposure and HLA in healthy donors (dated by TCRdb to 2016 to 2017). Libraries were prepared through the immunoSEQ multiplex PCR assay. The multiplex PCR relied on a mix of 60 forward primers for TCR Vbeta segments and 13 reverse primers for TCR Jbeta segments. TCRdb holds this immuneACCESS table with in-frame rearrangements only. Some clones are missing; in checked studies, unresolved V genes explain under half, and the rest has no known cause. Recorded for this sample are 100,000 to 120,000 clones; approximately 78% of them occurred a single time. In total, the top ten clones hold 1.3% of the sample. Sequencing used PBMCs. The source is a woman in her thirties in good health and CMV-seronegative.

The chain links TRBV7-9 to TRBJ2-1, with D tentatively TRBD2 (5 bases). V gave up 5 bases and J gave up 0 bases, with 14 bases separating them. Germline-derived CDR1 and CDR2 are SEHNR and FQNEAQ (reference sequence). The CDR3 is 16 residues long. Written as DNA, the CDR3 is TGTGCCAGCAGCCCGCCGTGGGAGAGCTCCTACAATGAGCAGTTCTTC. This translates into CASSPPWESSYNEQFF.

In DNA form, the CDR3 reads TGTGCCAGCAGCTTCTCAGGGACAGCCGAAGCTTTCTTT. It translates to CASSFSGTAEAFF. The rearrangement links TRBV7-9 to TRBJ1-1; 7 bases are shared with TRBD1. The CDR3 is made up of 13 amino acids. Unmatched junction bases numbered 6, after V lost 3 bases and J lost 8 bases. The germline CDR1 and CDR2 sequences are SEHNR and FQNEAQ (reference sequence).

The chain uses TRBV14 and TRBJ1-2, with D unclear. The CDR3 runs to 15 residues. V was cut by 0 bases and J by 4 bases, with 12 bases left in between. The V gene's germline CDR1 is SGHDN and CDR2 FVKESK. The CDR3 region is CASSQEGRYGYGYTF. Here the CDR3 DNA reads TGTGCCAGCAGCCAAGAGGGCCGGTACGGCTATGGCTACACCTTC.

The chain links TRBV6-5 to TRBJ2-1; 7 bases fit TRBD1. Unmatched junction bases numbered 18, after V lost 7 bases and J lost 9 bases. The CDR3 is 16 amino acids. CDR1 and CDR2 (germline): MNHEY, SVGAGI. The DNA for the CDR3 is TGTGCCAGCATTAACTCCGGGACAGAGGATAATTGTGAGCAGTTCTTC. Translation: CASINSGTEDNCEQFF.

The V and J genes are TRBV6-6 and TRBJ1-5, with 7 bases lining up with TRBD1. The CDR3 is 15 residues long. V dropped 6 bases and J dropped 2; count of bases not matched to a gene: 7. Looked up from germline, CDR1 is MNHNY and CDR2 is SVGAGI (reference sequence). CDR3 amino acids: CASSDRDEGNQPQHF. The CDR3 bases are TGTGCCAGCAGCGACAGGGATGAGGGCAATCAGCCCCAGCATTTT.

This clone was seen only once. The CDR3 sequence: CASSFGGWETQYF. DNA of the CDR3: TGTGCCAGCAGCTTCGGGGGGTGGGAGACCCAGTACTTC. The chain links TRBV7-2 to TRBJ2-5; TRBD2 aligns across 7 bases. V lost 3 bases and J lost 5; bases outside the gene matches: 3. CDR1 is SGHTA, CDR2 FQGNSA, per germline. This CDR3 has 13 residues. Variable domain in full (rest from reference TRBV7-2 and TRBJ2-5): GAGVSQSPSNKVTEKGKDVELRCDPISGHTALYWYRQSLGQGLEFLIYFQGNSAPDKSGLPSDRFSAERTGGSVSTLTIQRTQQEDSAVYLCASSFGGWETQYFGPGTRLLVL.

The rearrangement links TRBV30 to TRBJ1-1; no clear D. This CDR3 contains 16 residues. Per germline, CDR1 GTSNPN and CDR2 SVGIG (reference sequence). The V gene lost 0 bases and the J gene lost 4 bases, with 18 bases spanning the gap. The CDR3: CAWSVGSFAGGTEAFF. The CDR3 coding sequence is TGTGCCTGGAGTGTAGGTTCCTTCGCCGGCGGCACTGAAGCTTTCTTT.

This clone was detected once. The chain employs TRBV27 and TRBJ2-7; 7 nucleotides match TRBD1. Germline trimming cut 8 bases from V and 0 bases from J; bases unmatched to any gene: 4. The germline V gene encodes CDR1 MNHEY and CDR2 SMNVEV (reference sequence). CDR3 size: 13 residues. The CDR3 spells CASGTANSYEQYF. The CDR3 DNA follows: TGTGCCAGCGGGACAGCTAACTCCTACGAGCAGTACTTC.

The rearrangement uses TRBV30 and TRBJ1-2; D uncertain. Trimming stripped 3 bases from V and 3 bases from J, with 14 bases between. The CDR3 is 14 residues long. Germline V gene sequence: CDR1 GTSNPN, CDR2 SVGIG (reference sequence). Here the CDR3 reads CAWRAPGSHYGYTF. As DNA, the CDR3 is TGTGCCTGGAGGGCACCCGGGAGTCACTATGGCTACACCTTC.

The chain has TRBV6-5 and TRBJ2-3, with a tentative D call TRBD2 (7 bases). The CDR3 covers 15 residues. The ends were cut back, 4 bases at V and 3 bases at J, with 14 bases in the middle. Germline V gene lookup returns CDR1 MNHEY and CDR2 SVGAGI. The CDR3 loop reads CASSSSRGGTDTQYF. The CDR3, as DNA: TGTGCCAGCAGTTCCAGCAGGGGAGGGACAGATACGCAGTATTTT.

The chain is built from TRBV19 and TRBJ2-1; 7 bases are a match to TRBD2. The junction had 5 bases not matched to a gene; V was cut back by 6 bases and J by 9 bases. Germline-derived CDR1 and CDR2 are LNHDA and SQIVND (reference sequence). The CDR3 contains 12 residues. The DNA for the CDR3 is TGTGCCAGTAGAGCACGGGGGGTTGAGCAGTTCTTC. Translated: CASRARGVEQFF.

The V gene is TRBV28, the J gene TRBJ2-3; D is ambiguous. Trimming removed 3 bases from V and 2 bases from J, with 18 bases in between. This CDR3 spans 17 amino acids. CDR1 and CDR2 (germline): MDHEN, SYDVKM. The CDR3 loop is CASSFTSFGRLTDTQYF. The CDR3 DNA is TGTGCCAGCAGTTTCACATCCTTCGGCCGACTCACAGATACGCAGTATTTT.